This passage covers 21 T cell receptor beta chains from one sample sequenced in a study of blood T cell repertoires in COVID-19. Generated by immunoSEQ multiplex PCR, the TCRdb table keeps only in-frame clones and is missing some. The sample holds some 290,000 clones; over 85% are singletons and the top ten take approximately 10%. Sequenced sample: peripheral blood. The receptors here all came from a woman younger than 45 with COVID-19, enrolled during active disease.

This clone was counted between two and nine times. V usage is TRBV4-1 and J usage is TRBJ2-7; 7 bases fit TRBD1. CDR1 and CDR2 from the germline V gene are MGHRA and YSYEKL. The CDR3 is 15 residues long. Trimming took 1 base from V and 0 from J; bases not matched to a gene: 3. The CDR3 loop reads CASSQGGTASYEQYF. The CDR3 coding sequence is TGCGCCAGCAGCCAAGGGGGGACAGCCTCCTACGAGCAGTACTTC.

The chain is built from TRBV4-1 and TRBJ1-5, with 8 bases fitting TRBD1. Unmatched junction bases numbered 26, after V lost 4 bases and J lost 6 bases. This CDR3 region has 21 residues. Germline values: CDR1 MGHRA, CDR2 YSYEKL. The CDR3 loop is CASSRFQEGRTGYFAPQPQHF. The DNA for the CDR3 is TGCGCCAGCAGCCGATTCCAGGAGGGGAGGACAGGGTATTTTGCCCCTCAGCCCCAGCATTTT.

The chain couples TRBV10-2 to TRBJ2-3; D unresolved. Germline assignment: CDR1 WSHSY and CDR2 SAAADI. V lost 4 bases, J lost 2 bases, and 10 bases lay in between. This CDR3 comprises 14 residues. CDR3 sequence (DNA): TGCGCCAGCAGTGTAGGCAGGAACACAGATACGCAGTATTTT. It encodes CASSVGRNTDTQYF.

The chain uses TRBV29-1 and TRBJ1-1, with D possibly matching TRBD1 (5 bases). V dropped 4 bases and J dropped 10 bases, with 22 bases sitting between them. CDR3 length: 14 residues. The germline V gene encodes CDR1 SQVTM and CDR2 ANQGSEA. The CDR3 reads CSVGSGGDNLRAFF. The CDR3 DNA reads as TGCAGCGTTGGGAGCGGGGGAGATAATCTTCGAGCTTTCTTT.

The chain employs TRBV5-1 and TRBJ2-1; TRBD2 aligns across 9 bases. The V and J ends lost 1 base and 9 bases, in that order; junction bases with no gene match: 8. CDR1 is SGHRS and CDR2 is YFSETQ in the germline V gene. The CDR3 spans 15 residues. CDR3 DNA: TGCGCCAGCAGCTTGACCTCTAGCGGGGAAGGTGAGCAGTTCTTC. Amino acids: CASSLTSSGEGEQFF.

The chain uses TRBV9 and TRBJ2-7, with D unclear. Germline loops: CDR1 SGDLS, CDR2 YYNGEE. The CDR3 extends over 15 amino acids. Trimming stripped 4 bases from V and 3 bases from J, with 17 bases between. Here the CDR3 DNA reads TGTGCCAGCAGCCCCCGACCCACAGCTAACTACGAGCAGTACTTC. Residues: CASSPRPTANYEQYF.

This chain joins TRBV18 and TRBJ1-1; 7 bases align to TRBD1. V lost 3 bases and J lost 0; bases outside the gene matches: 4. CDR3 length equals 15 residues. In germline, CDR1 is KGHSH, CDR2 LQKENI. DNA of the CDR3: TGTGCCAGCTCACCCTCGACAGGGATGAACACTGAAGCTTTCTTT. This gives the protein CASSPSTGMNTEAFF.

The chain couples TRBV9 to TRBJ1-2; the match to TRBD1 covers 10 bases. The V gene's germline CDR1 is SGDLS and CDR2 YYNGEE. The CDR3 runs to 14 residues. The J segment lost 7 bases and the V segment lost 3 bases, leaving 6 bases of the junction unmatched. CDR3 loop: CASSAWDRGFGYTF. CDR3 DNA: TGTGCCAGCAGCGCCTGGGACAGGGGATTTGGCTACACCTTC.

The chain is built from TRBV10-3 and TRBJ1-2; 7 nucleotides agree with TRBD1. With V trimmed by 2 bases and J by 5 bases, 5 bases remained unmatched. Germline V lookup: CDR1 ENHRY, CDR2 SYGVKD. The CDR3 totals 14 residues. The CDR3 reads CAISEKGARYGYTF. The CDR3 bases are TGTGCCATCAGTGAGAAGGGGGCGAGGTATGGCTACACCTTC.

As for this clone: It is unclear where the CDR3 begins or ends on the DNA, so no DNA is shown, and the CDR3 is as TCRdb lists it. This rearrangement joins TRBV12-2 to TRBJ2-6; TRBD2 reflects the table's D call only, with no check against the DNA. TRBV12-2 is reported as a pseudogene. The CDR3 totals 20 residues, both ends included. CDR3 sequence: CASRPPCSKHFGSGANVLTF.

The chain uses TRBV14 and TRBJ2-1, with 13 bases matching TRBD2. Germline CDR1 SGHDN, CDR2 FVKESK. With V trimmed by 3 bases and J by 4 bases, 3 bases remained unmatched. CDR3 length: 16 amino acids. The CDR3: CASSQLLAGGYNEQFF. CDR3 nucleotide sequence: TGTGCCAGCAGCCAGTTACTAGCGGGGGGGTACAATGAGCAGTTCTTC.

The V gene is TRBV2, the J gene TRBJ1-2; D unresolved. The CDR3 runs to 14 residues. V lost 3 bases and J 0 bases, leaving 8 bases between the germline ends. The germline V gene encodes CDR1 SNHLY and CDR2 FYNNEI. The CDR3 loop reads CASSDSRANYGYTF. In nucleotides, the CDR3 is TGTGCCAGCAGTGATAGCAGAGCTAACTATGGCTACACCTTC.

This rearrangement joins TRBV7-9 to TRBJ1-2; 9 bases agree with TRBD1. V was pared by 5 bases and J by 5 bases, with 6 bases of the junction left unmatched. The CDR3 runs to 14 residues. Germline V gene data show CDR1 as SEHNR and CDR2 as FQNEAQ (reference sequence). The CDR3 protein is CASSNRDRVYGYTF. In DNA form, the CDR3 reads TGTGCCAGCAGCAACCGGGACAGGGTTTATGGCTACACCTTC. The full variable domain, rest sourced from reference TRBV7-9 and TRBJ1-2, is DTGVSQNPRHKITKRGQNVTFRCDPISEHNRLYWYRQTLGQGPEFLTYFQNEAQLEKSRLLSDRFSAERPKGSFSTLEIQRTEQGDSAMYLCASSNRDRVYGYTFGSGTRLTVV.

The V and J genes are TRBV3-1 (or the pseudogene TRBV3-2) and TRBJ2-1; D may be TRBD2 (5 bases). Trimming took 4 bases from V and 0 from J, leaving 16 bases between them. Germline V gives CDR1 LGHDT, CDR2 YNNKEL (reference sequence). This CDR3 has 17 residues. The CDR3 is CASSPRSSPRSYNEQFF. The CDR3 DNA follows: TGTGCCAGCAGCCCTCGGTCTAGCCCCCGCTCCTACAATGAGCAGTTCTTC.

The genes are TRBV5-1 and TRBJ2-2, with D maybe TRBD2 (6 bases). Trimming cost V 0 bases and J 4 bases, with 10 bases left between them. Germline CDR1 and CDR2: SGHRS and YFSETQ. This CDR3 region has 15 residues. CDR3 nucleotides: TGCGCCAGCAGCTTGGGGGACTTCTTCACCGGGGAGCTGTTTTTT. It codes for CASSLGDFFTGELFF. The complete variable domain, with remaining parts taken from reference TRBV5-1 and TRBJ2-2, reads KAGVTQTPRYLIKTRGQQVTLSCSPISGHRSVSWYQQTPGQGLQFLFEYFSETQRNKGNFPGRFSGRQFSNSRSEMNVSTLELGDSALYLCASSLGDFFTGELFFGEGSRLTVL.

Concerning this clone: This specimen includes other DNA sequences encoding the same CDR3. The chain is built from TRBV15 and TRBJ2-5; 13 positions match TRBD2. The CDR3 is 15 residues long. V gave up 5 bases and J gave up 2 bases; unmatched junction bases: 2. CDR1 is LNHNV, CDR2 YYDKDF, per germline (reference sequence). CDR3 sequence: CATSRGLAGQETQYF. The CDR3 DNA sequence: TGTGCCACCAGCCGGGGACTAGCGGGGCAAGAGACCCAGTACTTC.

The rearrangement links TRBV7-2 to TRBJ2-2, with 7 bases matching TRBD1. V lost 6 bases and J lost 5; bases outside the gene matches: 6. Germline V lookup: CDR1 SGHTA, CDR2 FQGNSA. The CDR3 is 14 amino acids. This CDR3 reads CASSQTGITGELFF. The DNA for the CDR3 is TGTGCCAGCAGTCAGACAGGGATAACCGGGGAGCTGTTTTTT.

This clone was found once. The gene calls are TRBV7-9 and TRBJ1-5; D remains unclear. This CDR3 is built from 16 residues. Germline V gene sequence: CDR1 SEHNR, CDR2 FQNEAQ (reference sequence). The ends were cut back, 1 base at V and 3 bases at J, with 13 bases in the middle. CDR3 amino acids: CASSLGGEGVNQPQHF. The CDR3 DNA reads as TGTGCCAGCAGCTTAGGCGGGGAAGGCGTCAATCAGCCCCAGCATTTT. The whole variable domain, remainder taken from reference TRBV7-9 and TRBJ1-5, is DTGVSQNPRHKITKRGQNVTFRCDPISEHNRLYWYRQTLGQGPEFLTYFQNEAQLEKSRLLSDRFSAERPKGSFSTLEIQRTEQGDSAMYLCASSLGGEGVNQPQHFGDGTRLSIL.

V usage is TRBV3-1 (or the pseudogene TRBV3-2) and J usage is TRBJ2-1; D might be TRBD2 (6 bases). Trimming took off 4 bases at V and 2 bases at J, with 9 bases between the two ends. Germline V gives CDR1 LGHDT, CDR2 YNNKEL (reference sequence). The CDR3 totals 14 residues. The CDR3 sequence is CASSPRRAYNEQFF. Here the CDR3 DNA reads TGTGCCAGCAGCCCGCGGAGGGCCTACAATGAGCAGTTCTTC.

The chain uses TRBV29-1 and TRBJ2-5, with 12 bases identical to TRBD2. Germline CDR1 and CDR2: SQVTM and ANQGSEA. The CDR3 is made up of 14 amino acids. The V segment lost 6 bases and the J segment 6 bases; nucleotides outside the gene matches: 8. CDR3 amino acids: CSVRILAGGKTQYF. CDR3 nucleotide sequence: TGCAGCGTCCGAATTCTAGCGGGGGGGAAGACCCAGTACTTC.

The chain is built from TRBV7-9 and TRBJ2-7; D possibly corresponds to TRBD1 (5 bases). V was shortened by 3 bases and J by 3 bases, with 9 bases between the two germline ends. Germline V lookup: CDR1 SEHNR, CDR2 FQNEAQ (reference sequence). The CDR3 loop spans 13 amino acids. The CDR3 protein is CASSFAGFYEQYF. Here the CDR3 DNA reads TGTGCCAGCAGCTTTGCAGGGTTCTACGAGCAGTACTTC.